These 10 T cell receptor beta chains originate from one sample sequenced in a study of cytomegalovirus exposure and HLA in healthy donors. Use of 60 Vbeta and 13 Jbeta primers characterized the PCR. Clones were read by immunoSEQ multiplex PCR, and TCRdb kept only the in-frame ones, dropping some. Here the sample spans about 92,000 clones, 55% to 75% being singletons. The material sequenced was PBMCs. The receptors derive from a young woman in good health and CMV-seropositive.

CDR3 bases: TGTGCCATCAGTGAGTCGGGGCAGGGCAATCAGCCCCAGCATTTT. Translating gives CAISESGQGNQPQHF. The chain has TRBV10-3 and TRBJ1-5, with D possibly being TRBD1 (5 bases). The germline CDR1 and CDR2 sequences are ENHRY and SYGVKD. Trimming shortened V by 0 bases and J by 2 bases, and 8 bases separated the two germline ends. CDR3 length: 15 residues.

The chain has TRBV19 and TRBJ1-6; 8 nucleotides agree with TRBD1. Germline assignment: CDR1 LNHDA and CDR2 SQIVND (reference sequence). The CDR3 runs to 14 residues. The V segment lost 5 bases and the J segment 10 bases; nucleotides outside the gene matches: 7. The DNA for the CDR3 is TGTGCCAGTAGTCAAGGCAGGGGGCAGTCACCCCTCCACTTT. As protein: CASSQGRGQSPLHF.

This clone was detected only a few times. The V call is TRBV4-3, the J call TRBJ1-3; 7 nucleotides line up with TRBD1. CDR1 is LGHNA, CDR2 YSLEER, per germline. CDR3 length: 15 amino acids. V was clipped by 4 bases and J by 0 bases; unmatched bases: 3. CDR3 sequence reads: CASSLHRGSGNTIYF. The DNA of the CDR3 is TGCGCCAGCAGCCTTCACAGGGGCTCTGGAAACACCATATATTTT.

The CDR3 here is CASSLWTGGIGETQYF. The CDR3, as DNA: TGTGCCAGCAGTTTATGGACAGGGGGCATCGGAGAGACCCAGTACTTC. The chain links TRBV28 to TRBJ2-5; 10 nucleotides match TRBD1. The CDR3 covers 16 residues. J gave up 4 bases and V 0 bases, and 5 bases lay outside the gene matches. The germline gives CDR1 MDHEN, CDR2 SYDVKM.

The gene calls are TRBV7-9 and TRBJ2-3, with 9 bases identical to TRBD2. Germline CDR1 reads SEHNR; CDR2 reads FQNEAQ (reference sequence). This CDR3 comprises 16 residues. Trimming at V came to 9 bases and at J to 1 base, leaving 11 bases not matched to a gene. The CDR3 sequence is CASDILQRGGTDTQYF. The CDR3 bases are TGTGCCAGTGACATCCTCCAGCGGGGGGGCACAGATACGCAGTATTTT.

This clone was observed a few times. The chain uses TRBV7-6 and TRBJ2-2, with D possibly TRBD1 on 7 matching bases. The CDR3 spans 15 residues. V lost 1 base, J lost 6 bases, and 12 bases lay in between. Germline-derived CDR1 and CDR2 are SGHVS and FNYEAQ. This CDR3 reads CASSLGQGGAGELFF. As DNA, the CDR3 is TGTGCCAGCAGCTTAGGGCAGGGGGGCGCCGGGGAGCTGTTTTTT.

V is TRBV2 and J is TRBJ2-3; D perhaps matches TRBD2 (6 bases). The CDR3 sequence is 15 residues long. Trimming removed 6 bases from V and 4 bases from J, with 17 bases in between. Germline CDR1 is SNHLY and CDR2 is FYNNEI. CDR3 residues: CASRARAGNADTQYF. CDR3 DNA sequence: TGTGCCAGCAGGGCACGCGCGGGGAACGCAGATACGCAGTATTTT.

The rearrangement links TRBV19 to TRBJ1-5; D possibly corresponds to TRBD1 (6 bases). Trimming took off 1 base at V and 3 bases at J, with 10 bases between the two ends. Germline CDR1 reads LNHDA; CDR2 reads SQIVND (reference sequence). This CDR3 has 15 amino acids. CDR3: CASSIGGQFNQPQHF. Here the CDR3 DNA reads TGTGCCAGTAGTATAGGCGGACAGTTCAATCAGCCCCAGCATTTT. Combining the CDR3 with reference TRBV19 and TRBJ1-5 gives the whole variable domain DGGITQSPKYLFRKEGQNVTLSCEQNLNHDAMYWYRQDPGQGLRLIYYSQIVNDFQKGDIAEGYSVSREKKESFPLTVTSAQKNPTAFYLCASSIGGQFNQPQHFGDGTRLSIL.

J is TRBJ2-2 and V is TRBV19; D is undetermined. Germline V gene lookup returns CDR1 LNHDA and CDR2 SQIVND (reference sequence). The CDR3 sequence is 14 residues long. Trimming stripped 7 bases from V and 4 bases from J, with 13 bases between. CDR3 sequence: CASKEQSTTGELFF. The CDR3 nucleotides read TGTGCCAGTAAGGAACAGTCAACCACCGGGGAGCTGTTTTTT.

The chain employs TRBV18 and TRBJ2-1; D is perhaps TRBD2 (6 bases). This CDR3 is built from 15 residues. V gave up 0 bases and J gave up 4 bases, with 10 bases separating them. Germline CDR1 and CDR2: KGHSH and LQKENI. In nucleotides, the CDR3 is TGTGCCAGCTCACCACCGGTTAGCGGATACAATGAGCAGTTCTTC. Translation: CASSPPVSGYNEQFF.